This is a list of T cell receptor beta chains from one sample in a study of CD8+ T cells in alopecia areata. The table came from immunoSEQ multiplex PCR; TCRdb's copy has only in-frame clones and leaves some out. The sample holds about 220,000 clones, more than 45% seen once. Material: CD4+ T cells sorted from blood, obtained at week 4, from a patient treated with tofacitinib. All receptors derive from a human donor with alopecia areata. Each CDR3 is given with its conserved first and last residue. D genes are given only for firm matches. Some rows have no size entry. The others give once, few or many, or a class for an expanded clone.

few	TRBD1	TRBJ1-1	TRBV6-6	CASLGQNMNTEAFF	TGTGCCAGCCTGGGACAGAACATGAACACTGAAGCTTTCTTT
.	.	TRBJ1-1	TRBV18	CASSPKQQGIYTEAFF	TGTGCCAGCTCACCAAAACAACAGGGAATTTACACTGAAGCTTTCTTT
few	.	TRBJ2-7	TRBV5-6	CASSFSDYEQYF	TGTGCCAGCAGCTTCAGTGATTACGAGCAGTACTTC
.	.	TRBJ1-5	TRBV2	CASSEEPRSGYSNQPQHF	TGTGCCAGCAGTGAAGAGCCACGAAGCGGGTATAGCAATCAGCCCCAGCATTTT
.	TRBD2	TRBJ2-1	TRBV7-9	CASSRSGGIAYNEQFF	TGTGCCAGCAGCCGTAGCGGGGGGATCGCCTACAATGAGCAGTTCTTC
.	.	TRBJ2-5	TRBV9	CASSGRGNGGDQYF	TGTGCCAGCAGCGGAAGAGGGAATGGAGGGGACCAGTACTTC
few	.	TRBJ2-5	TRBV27	CASSSRTGKETQYF	TGTGCCAGCAGTTCACGTACAGGGAAAGAGACCCAGTACTTC
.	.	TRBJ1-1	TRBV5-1	CASSLGGGTEAFF	TGCGCCAGCAGCTTGGGAGGCGGCACTGAAGCTTTCTTT
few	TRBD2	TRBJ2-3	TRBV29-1	CSARTSGGPIRGTDTQYF	TGCAGCGCGCGGACTAGCGGGGGGCCGATACGAGGCACAGATACGCAGTATTTT
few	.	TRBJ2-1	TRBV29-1	CSVVLSGGRNEQFF	TGCAGCGTTGTCTTGTCGGGCGGAAGGAATGAGCAGTTCTTC
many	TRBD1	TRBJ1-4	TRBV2	CASRRDRGTSEKLFF	TGTGCCAGCAGGAGGGACAGGGGGACGAGTGAAAAACTGTTTTTT
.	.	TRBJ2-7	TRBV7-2	CASSFHYEQYF	TGTGCCAGCAGCTTCCACTACGAGCAGTACTTC
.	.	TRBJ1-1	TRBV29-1	CSVRQLPNTEAFF	TGCAGCGTTAGACAGCTTCCCAACACTGAAGCTTTCTTT
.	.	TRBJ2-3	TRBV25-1	CASSPPWATGADTQYF	TGTGCCAGCAGTCCTCCGTGGGCAACGGGAGCCGATACGCAGTATTTT
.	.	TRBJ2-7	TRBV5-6	CASSLATVYEQYF	TGTGCCAGCAGCTTGGCCACTGTCTACGAGCAGTACTTC
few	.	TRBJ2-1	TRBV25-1	CASTGVVEQFF	TGTGCCAGCACTGGGGTCGTTGAGCAGTTCTTC
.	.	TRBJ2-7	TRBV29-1	CSVRDGSSYEQYF	TGCAGCGTCAGGGACGGGAGCTCCTACGAGCAGTACTTC
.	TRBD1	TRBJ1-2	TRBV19	CASSPRQGRFATF	TGTGCCAGTAGTCCCCGACAGGGGAGGTTTGCCACCTTC
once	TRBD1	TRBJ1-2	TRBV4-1	CASTTGGGYGYTF	TGCGCCAGCACCACAGGGGGCGGCTATGGCTACACCTTC
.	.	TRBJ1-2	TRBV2	CASSERAANYGYTF	TGTGCCAGCAGTGAAAGGGCTGCGAACTATGGCTACACCTTC
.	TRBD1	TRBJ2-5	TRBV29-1	CSVGTEETQYF	TGCAGCGTGGGGACAGAAGAGACCCAGTACTTC
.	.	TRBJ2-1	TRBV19	CASRALGLGEQFF	TGTGCCAGCAGGGCTTTGGGTCTGGGGGAGCAGTTCTTC
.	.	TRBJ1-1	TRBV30	CAWSYLHLEAFF	TGTGCCTGGAGTTACTTACACCTTGAAGCTTTCTTT
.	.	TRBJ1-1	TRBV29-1	CSVEETSLNTEAFF	TGCAGCGTTGAAGAAACAAGTCTGAACACTGAAGCTTTCTTT
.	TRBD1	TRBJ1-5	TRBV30	CACSIDRDQPQHF	TGTGCCTGTTCGATTGACAGGGATCAGCCCCAGCATTTT
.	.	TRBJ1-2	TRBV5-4	CASSLPTRNYGYTF	TGTGCCAGCAGCCTACCCACAAGGAACTATGGCTACACCTTC
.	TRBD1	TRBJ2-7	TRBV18	CASSPGTADQPYEQYF	TGTGCCAGCTCACCAGGGACAGCAGACCAACCTTACGAGCAGTACTTC
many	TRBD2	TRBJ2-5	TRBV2	CASRDELAGGFQETQYF	TGTGCCAGCAGGGATGAACTAGCGGGGGGTTTCCAAGAGACCCAGTACTTC
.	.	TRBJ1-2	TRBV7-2	CASSLVPGQGYTF	TGTGCCAGCAGCTTAGTTCCGGGGCAAGGCTACACCTTC
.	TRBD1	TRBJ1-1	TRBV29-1	CSVPDRKKMNTEAFF	TGCAGCGTCCCGGACAGGAAGAAAATGAACACTGAAGCTTTCTTT
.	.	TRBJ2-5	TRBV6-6	CASSPGTPNPGTQYF	TGTGCCAGCAGCCCCGGGACTCCAAACCCGGGGACCCAGTACTTC
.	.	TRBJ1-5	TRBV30	CAWSVLEGTQPQHF	TGTGCCTGGAGTGTACTCGAGGGAACTCAGCCCCAGCATTTT
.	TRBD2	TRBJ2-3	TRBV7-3	CASSLAGENTDTQYF	TGTGCCAGCAGCTTAGCGGGGGAGAACACAGATACGCAGTATTTT
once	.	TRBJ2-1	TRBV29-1	CSVRDHNEQFF	TGCAGCGTCAGGGATCACAATGAGCAGTTCTTC
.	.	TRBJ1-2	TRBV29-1	CSVESGPWGYTF	TGCAGCGTTGAATCGGGTCCCTGGGGCTACACCTTC
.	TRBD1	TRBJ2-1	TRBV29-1	CSVDGTGAYNEQFF	TGCAGCGTTGATGGGACAGGGGCCTACAATGAGCAGTTCTTC
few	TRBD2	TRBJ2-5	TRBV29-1	CSVPVAGAETQYF	TGCAGTGTTCCCGTAGCGGGGGCAGAGACCCAGTACTTC
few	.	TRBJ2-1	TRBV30	CAWSQGGYNEQFF	TGTGCCTGGAGTCAGGGAGGATACAATGAGCAGTTCTTC
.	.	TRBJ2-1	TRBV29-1	CSGRDNYNEQFF	TGCAGCGGCCGGGACAATTACAATGAGCAGTTCTTC
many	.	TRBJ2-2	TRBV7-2	CASSLVLAGELFF	TGTGCCAGCAGCTTAGTGCTAGCCGGGGAGCTGTTTTTT
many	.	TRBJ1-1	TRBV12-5	CASGLRQAPNNTEAFF	TGTGCTAGTGGTTTGCGACAGGCACCAAACAACACTGAAGCTTTCTTT
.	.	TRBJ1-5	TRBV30	CAAGRDNQPQHF	TGTGCCGCGGGCAGGGACAATCAGCCCCAGCATTTT
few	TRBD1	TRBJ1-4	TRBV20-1	CSAGQSGKMVF	TGCAGTGCGGGACAGAGCGGCAAGATGGTATTT
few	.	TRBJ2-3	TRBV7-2	CASSGFRDTQYF	TGTGCCAGCAGCGGGTTCAGGGATACGCAGTATTTT
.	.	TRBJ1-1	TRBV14	CASSQRVELNTEAFF	TGTGCCAGCAGCCAGAGAGTGGAGTTGAACACTGAAGCTTTCTTT
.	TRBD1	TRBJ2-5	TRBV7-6	CASSLGQGAYETQYF	TGTGCCAGCAGCTTAGGACAGGGGGCTTATGAGACCCAGTACTTC
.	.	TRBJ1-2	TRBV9	CASSVDPSTVYGYTF	TGTGCCAGCAGCGTAGACCCGTCCACTGTCTATGGCTACACCTTC
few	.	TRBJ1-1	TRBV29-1	CSVAPLTNQTEAFF	TGCAGCGTCGCACCCTTAACAAATCAGACTGAAGCTTTCTTT
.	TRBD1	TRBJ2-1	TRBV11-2	CASSAGTGQFF	TGTGCCAGCAGCGCCGGGACAGGGCAGTTCTTC
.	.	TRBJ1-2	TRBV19	CASSITERGNGYTF	TGTGCCAGTAGTATCACCGAGCGGGGAAATGGCTACACCTTC
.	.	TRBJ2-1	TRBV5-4	CASSPAGGYNEQFF	TGTGCCAGCAGCCCGGCAGGCGGCTACAATGAGCAGTTCTTC
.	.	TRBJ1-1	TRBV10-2	CASREGVNTEAFF	TGCGCCAGCAGGGAAGGGGTGAACACTGAAGCTTTCTTT
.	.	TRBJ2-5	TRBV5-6	CASSLRGKETQYF	TGTGCCAGCAGCTTGCGGGGAAAAGAGACCCAGTACTTC